The TCR beta chain described here comes from a study of CD8+CD57+ T cells in acquired aplastic anemia. Looking at the study overall: The mean DNA yield obtained from sorted CD4+ and CD8+ cells came to 3.2 ug.

The template used for profiling TCR beta VDJ and CDR3 was genomic DNA. TCRdb re-called the reads with MiXCR, one entry per CDR3 protein. Among roughly 160,000 distinct CDR3 sequences listed, over 70% were seen once. The sequenced patients had an expansion of CD8+CD57+ cells seen by flow cytometry. There are 15 residues in the CDR3. Trimming removed 4 bases at V and 1 base at J, with 14 bases between. CDR1 SGHRS and CDR2 YFSETQ come from the germline V gene. Sequencing was performed on sorted CD4+, CD8+, or CD8+CD57+ T cells (not recorded which) from PBMCs. This clonotype originated in a human donor with aplastic anemia. V is TRBV5-1 and J is TRBJ1-1; D is possibly TRBD1 (5 bases). Here the CDR3 reads CASSRAGRENTEAFF. CDR3 coding DNA: TGCGCCAGCAGCCGCGCGGGACGGGAGAACACTGAAGCTTTCTTT.